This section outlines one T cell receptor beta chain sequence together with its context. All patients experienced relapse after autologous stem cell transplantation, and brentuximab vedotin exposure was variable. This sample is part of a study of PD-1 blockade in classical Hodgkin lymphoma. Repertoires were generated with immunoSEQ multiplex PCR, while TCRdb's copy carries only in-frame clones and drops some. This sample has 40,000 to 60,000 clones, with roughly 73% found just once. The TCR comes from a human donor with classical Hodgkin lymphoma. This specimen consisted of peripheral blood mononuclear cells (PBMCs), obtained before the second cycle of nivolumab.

CDR3 region: CASSPPGPKNTEAFF. Here the CDR3 DNA reads TGTGCCAGCAGCCCCCCGGGGCCGAAGAACACTGAAGCTTTCTTT. The genes are TRBV2 and TRBJ1-1; D might be TRBD1 (5 bases). This CDR3 is built from 15 residues. The germline V gene has CDR1 SNHLY and CDR2 FYNNEI. The V and J ends lost 6 bases and 1 base respectively, with 15 bases between them.